This T cell receptor beta chain was captured in a study of shared clonotypes between healthy human individuals. Germline-derived CDR1 and CDR2 are SQVTM and ANQGSEA. This CDR3 has 13 residues. J gave up 5 bases and V 5 bases, and 7 bases lay outside the gene matches. Profiled with immunoSEQ multiplex PCR; TCRdb holds only in-frame clones, not every one. This table has about 2.1 million clones, 80% to 95% appearing once. In the naive CD8 group, cells lacked CD45RO and were positively selected for CCR7, so terminally differentiated effector memory CD45RA+ cells were left out. The material sequenced was naive CD8+ T cells from PBMCs. This TCR was sampled from a young man in good health. Some clones in this sample may be carry-over from other donors' samples. This chain joins TRBV29-1 and TRBJ2-7; 9 nucleotides align to TRBD2. CDR3 nucleotides: TGCAGCGTTTCGGGCGGGAGGGCTCACGAGCAGTACTTC. This translates into CSVSGGRAHEQYF.